This TCR beta chain derives from a study of T-cell memory formation after mild COVID-19. The study's findings and limits: Memory from before infection featured some responding clones, which suggests cross-reactive memory joined.

Notes on this clonotype: Its antigen is unidentified.

TCRdb re-called the 5' RACE reads with MiXCR, one entry per CDR3 protein. This sample has a few hundred thousand distinct CDR3 sequences, with approximately 15% found just once. The CDR3 covers 18 residues. Germline CDR1 is LGHDT and CDR2 is YNNKEL (reference sequence). V shed 1 base and J shed 5 bases, with 23 bases lying between them. V and J are TRBV3-1 and TRBJ2-5; tentatively, D is TRBD1 (5 bases). The sequence was collected from a man in his late teens or twenties who had mild COVID-19 (a few samples of this study predate the infection). Cell type and time point are not known. The sequenced material came from PBMCs or a T cell subset sorted from them (not recorded which). CDR3 DNA sequence: TGTGCCAGCAGCCAAGGAGACAGCAATATAGTCTCCAGGGAGACCCAGTACTTC. This translates into CASSQGDSNIVSRETQYF.